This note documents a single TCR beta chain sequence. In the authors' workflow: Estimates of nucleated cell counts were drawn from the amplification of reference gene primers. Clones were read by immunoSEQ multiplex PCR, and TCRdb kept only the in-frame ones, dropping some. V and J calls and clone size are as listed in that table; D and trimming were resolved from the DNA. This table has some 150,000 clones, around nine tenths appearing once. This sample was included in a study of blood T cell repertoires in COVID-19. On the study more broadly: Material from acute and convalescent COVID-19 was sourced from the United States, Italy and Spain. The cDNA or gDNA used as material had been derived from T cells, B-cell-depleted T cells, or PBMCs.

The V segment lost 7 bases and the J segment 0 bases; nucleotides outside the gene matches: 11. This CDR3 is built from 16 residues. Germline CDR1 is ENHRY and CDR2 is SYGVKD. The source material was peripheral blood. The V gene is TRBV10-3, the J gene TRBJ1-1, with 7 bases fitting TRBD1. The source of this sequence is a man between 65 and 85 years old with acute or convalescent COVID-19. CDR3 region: CAITRRSDRVNTEAFF. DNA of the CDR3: TGTGCCATCACGAGGCGGAGCGACAGGGTGAACACTGAAGCTTTCTTT.